This TCR beta chain was sequenced for a study of cytomegalovirus exposure and HLA in healthy donors. V was trimmed by 0 bases and J by 2 bases, leaving 5 bases between them. Germline V gives CDR1 SGHAT, CDR2 FQNNGV. The CDR3 extends over 13 amino acids. The study ran its PCR with 60 Vbeta and 13 Jbeta primers. The table came from immunoSEQ multiplex PCR; TCRdb's copy has only in-frame clones and leaves some out. The sample carries 200,000 to 250,000 clones, about 74% recorded once. The chain couples TRBV11-2 to TRBJ2-7, with D hard to call. This clonotype was obtained from a woman younger than 45 in good health and CMV-seronegative. The sequenced sample was PBMCs. CDR3: CASSLDRAYEQYF. CDR3 sequence (DNA): TGTGCCAGCAGCTTAGATCGTGCCTACGAGCAGTACTTC.